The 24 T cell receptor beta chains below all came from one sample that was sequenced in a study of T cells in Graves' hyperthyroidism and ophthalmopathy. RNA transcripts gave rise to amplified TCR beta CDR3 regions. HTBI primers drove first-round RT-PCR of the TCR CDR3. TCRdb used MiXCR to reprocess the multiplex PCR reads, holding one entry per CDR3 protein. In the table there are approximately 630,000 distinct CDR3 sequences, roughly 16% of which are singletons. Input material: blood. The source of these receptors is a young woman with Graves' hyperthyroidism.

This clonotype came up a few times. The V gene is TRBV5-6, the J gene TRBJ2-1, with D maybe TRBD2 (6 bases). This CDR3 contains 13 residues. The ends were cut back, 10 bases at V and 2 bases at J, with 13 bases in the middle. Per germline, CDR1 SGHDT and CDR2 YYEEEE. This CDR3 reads CACGDGTYNEQFF. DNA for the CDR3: TGTGCCTGCGGGGACGGTACCTACAATGAGCAGTTCTTC.

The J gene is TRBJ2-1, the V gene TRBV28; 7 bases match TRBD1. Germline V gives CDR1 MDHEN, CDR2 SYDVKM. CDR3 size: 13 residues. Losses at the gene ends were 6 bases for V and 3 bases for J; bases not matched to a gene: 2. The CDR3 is CASRGTDYNEQFF. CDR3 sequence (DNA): TGTGCCAGCAGAGGGACAGACTACAATGAGCAGTTCTTC.

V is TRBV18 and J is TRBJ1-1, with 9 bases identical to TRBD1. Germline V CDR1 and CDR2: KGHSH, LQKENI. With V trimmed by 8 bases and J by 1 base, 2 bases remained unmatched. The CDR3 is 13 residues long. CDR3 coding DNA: TGTGCCAGCCACAGGGGGCAGAACACTGAAGCTTTCTTT. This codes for CASHRGQNTEAFF.

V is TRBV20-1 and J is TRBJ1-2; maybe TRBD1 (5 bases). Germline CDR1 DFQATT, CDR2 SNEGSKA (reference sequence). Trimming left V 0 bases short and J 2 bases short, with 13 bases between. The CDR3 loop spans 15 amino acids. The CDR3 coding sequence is TGCAGTGCTAGAGATCAGAAAGGGGTGAACTATGGCTACACCTTC. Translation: CSARDQKGVNYGYTF.

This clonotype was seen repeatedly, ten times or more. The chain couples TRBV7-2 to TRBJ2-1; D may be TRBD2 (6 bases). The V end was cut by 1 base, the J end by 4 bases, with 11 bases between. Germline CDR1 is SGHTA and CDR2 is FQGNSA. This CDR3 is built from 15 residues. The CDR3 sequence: CASSLGASAYNEQFF. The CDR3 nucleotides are TGTGCCAGCAGCTTAGGGGCTAGCGCTTACAATGAGCAGTTCTTC.

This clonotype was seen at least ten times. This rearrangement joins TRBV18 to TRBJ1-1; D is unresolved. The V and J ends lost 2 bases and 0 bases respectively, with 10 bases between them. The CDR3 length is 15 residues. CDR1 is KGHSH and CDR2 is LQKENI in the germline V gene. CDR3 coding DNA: TGTGCCAGCTCACCAGACGCACACATGAACACTGAAGCTTTCTTT. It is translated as CASSPDAHMNTEAFF.

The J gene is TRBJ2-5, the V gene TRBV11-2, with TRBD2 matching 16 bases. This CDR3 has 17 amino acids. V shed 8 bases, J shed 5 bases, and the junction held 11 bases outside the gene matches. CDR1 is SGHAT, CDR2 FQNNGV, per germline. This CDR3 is CASLGLAGGPGDETQYF. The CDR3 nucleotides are TGTGCCAGCCTGGGACTAGCGGGAGGGCCTGGTGATGAGACCCAGTACTTC. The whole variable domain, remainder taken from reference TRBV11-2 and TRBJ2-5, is EAGVAQSPRYKIIEKRQSVAFWCNPISGHATLYWYQQILGQGPKLLIQFQNNGVVDDSQLPKDRFSAERLKGVDSTLKIQPAKLEDSAVYLCASLGLAGGPGDETQYFGPGTRLLVL.

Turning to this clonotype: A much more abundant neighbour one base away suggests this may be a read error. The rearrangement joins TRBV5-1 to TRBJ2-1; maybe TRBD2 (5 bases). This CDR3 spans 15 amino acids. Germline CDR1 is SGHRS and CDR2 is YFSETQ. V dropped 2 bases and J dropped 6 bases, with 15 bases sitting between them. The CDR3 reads CASSLKELDANEQFF. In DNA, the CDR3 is TGCGCCAGCAGCTTAAAGGAACTAGACGCCAATGAGCAGTTCTTC.

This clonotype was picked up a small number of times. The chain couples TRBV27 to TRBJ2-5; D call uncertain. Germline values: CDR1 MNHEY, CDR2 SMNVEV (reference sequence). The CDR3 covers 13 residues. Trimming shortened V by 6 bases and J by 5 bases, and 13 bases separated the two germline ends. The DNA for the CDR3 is TGTGCCAGCAGAGAGCCCCTCGGGGAGACCCAGTACTTC. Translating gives CASREPLGETQYF.

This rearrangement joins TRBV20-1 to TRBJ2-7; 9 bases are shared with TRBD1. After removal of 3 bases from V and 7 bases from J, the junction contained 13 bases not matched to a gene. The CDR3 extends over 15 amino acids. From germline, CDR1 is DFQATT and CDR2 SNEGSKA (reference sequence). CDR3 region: CSARALGQGSWEQYF. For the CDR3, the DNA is TGCAGTGCTAGGGCCTTGGGACAGGGCAGTTGGGAGCAGTACTTC.

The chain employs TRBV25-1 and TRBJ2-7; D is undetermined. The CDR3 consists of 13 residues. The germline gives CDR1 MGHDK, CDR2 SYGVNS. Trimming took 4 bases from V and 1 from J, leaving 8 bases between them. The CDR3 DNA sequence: TGTGCCAGCAGTGGGGCGGAATCCTACGAGCAGTACTTC. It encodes CASSGAESYEQYF.

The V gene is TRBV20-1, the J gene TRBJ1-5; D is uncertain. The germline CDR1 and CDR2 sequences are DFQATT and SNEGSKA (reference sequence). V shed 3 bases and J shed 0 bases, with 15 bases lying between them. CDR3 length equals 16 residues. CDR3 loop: CSASSVKDYSNQPQHF. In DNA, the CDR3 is TGCAGTGCTAGTTCTGTGAAAGACTATAGCAATCAGCCCCAGCATTTT.

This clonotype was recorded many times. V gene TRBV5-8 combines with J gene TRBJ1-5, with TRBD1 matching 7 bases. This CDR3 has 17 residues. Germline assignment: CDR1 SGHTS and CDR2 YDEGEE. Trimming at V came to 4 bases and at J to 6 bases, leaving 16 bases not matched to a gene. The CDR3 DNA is TGTGCCAGCAGCAACGGACAGGTATTGGGTTCTACTCAGCCCCAGCATTTT. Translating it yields CASSNGQVLGSTQPQHF.

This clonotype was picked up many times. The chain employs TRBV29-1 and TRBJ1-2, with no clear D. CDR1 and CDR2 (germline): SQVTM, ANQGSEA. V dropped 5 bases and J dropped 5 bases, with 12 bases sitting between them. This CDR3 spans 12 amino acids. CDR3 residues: CSVWGGEYGYTF. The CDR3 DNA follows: TGCAGCGTTTGGGGAGGAGAATATGGCTACACCTTC.

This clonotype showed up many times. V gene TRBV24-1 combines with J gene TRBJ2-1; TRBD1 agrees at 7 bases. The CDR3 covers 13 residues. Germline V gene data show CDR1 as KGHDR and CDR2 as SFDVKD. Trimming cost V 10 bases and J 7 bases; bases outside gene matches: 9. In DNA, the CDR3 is TGTGCCACAGGGGGCTCTAGCACGAATGAGCAGTTCTTC. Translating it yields CATGGSSTNEQFF.

CDR3 loop: CASSLELALDWGEQFF. Written as DNA, the CDR3 is TGCGCCAGCAGCTTGGAACTAGCTCTCGACTGGGGTGAGCAGTTCTTC. The V and J genes are TRBV5-1 and TRBJ2-1; D may be TRBD2 (6 bases). Germline CDR1 SGHRS, CDR2 YFSETQ. Trimming took 0 bases from V and 9 from J, leaving 19 bases between them. The CDR3 contains 16 residues.

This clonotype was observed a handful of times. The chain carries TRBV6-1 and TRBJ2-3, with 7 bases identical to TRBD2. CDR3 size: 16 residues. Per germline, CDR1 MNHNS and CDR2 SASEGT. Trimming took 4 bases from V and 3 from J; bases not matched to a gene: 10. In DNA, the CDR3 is TGTGCCAGCAGTGGTAGCGGCGTGGGGGGGACAGATACGCAGTATTTT. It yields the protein CASSGSGVGGTDTQYF.

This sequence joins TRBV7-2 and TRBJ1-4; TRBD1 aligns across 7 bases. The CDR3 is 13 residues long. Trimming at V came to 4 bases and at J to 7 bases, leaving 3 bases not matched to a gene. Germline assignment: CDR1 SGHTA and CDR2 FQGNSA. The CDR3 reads CASSSQGFEKLFF. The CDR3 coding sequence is TGTGCCAGCAGCTCACAGGGGTTTGAAAAACTGTTTTTT.

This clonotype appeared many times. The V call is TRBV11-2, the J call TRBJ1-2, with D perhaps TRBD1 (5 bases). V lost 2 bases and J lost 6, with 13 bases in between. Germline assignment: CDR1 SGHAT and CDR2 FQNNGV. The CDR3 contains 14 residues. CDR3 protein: CASSLRQGWDGYTF. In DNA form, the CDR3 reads TGTGCCAGCAGCTTAAGGCAGGGATGGGATGGCTACACCTTC.

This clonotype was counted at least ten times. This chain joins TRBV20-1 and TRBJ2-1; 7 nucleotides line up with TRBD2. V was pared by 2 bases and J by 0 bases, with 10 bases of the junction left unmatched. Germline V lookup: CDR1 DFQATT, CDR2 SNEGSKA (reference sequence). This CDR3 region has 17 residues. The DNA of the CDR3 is TGCAGTGCTAGAATCCCCCTAGCGGACATCTCCTACAATGAGCAGTTCTTC. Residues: CSARIPLADISYNEQFF.

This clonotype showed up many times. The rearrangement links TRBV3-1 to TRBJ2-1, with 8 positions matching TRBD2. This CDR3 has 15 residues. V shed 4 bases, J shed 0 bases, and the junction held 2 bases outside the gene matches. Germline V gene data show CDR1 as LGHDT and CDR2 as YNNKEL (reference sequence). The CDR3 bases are TGTGCCAGCAGCCGCGGGAGGAGCTCCTACAATGAGCAGTTCTTC. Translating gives CASSRGRSSYNEQFF.

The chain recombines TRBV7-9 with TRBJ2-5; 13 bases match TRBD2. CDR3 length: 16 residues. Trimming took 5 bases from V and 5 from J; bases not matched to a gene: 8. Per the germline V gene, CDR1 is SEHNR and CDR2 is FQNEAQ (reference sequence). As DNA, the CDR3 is TGTGCCAGCAGCATGGGACTAGCGGGACGAGGGGAGACCCAGTACTTC. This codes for CASSMGLAGRGETQYF.

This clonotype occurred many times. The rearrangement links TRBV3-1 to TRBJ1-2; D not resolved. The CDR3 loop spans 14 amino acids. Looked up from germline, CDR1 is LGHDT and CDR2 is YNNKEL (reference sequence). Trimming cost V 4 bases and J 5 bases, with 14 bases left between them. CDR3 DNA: TGTGCCAGCAGCCCCCAGGACCGGAGTTATGGCTACACCTTC. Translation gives CASSPQDRSYGYTF.

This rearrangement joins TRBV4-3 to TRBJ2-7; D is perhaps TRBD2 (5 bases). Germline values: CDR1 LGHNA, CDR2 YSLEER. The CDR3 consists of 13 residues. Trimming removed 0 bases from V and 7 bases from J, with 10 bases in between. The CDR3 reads CASSQEGWEEQYF. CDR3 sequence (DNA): TGCGCCAGCAGCCAAGAGGGTTGGGAGGAGCAGTACTTC.